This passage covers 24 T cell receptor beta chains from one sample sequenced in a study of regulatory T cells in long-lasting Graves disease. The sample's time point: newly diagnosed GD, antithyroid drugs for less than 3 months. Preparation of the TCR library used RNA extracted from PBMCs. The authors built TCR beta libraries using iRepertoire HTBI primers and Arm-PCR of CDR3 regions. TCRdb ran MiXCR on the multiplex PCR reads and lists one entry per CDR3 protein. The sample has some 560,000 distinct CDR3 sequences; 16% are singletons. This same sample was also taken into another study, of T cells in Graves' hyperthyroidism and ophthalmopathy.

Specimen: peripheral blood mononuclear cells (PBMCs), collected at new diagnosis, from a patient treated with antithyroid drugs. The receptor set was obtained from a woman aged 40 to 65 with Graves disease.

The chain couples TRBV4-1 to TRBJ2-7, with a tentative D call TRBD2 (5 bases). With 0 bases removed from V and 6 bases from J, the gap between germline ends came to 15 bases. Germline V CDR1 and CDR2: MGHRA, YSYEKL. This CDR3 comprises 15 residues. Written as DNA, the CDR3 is TGCGCCAGCAGCCAAGATGGTAGAGCCGGGGTCGAGCAGTACTTC. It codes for CASSQDGRAGVEQYF.

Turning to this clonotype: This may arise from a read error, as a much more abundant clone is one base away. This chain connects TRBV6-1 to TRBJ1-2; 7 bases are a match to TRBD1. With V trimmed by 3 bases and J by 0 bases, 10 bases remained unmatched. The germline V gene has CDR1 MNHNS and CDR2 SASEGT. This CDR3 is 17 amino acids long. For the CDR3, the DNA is TGTGCCAGCAGTGACCTCTCCGGGACAGCCACTAACTATGGCTACACCTTC. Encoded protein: CASSDLSGTATNYGYTF.

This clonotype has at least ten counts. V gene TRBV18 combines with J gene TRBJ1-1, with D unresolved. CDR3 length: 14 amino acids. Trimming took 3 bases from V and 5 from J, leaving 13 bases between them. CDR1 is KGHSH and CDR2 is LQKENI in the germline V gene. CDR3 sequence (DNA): TGTGCCAGCTCACCCCCTGAGCGGAGGACTGAAGCTTTCTTT. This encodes CASSPPERRTEAFF.

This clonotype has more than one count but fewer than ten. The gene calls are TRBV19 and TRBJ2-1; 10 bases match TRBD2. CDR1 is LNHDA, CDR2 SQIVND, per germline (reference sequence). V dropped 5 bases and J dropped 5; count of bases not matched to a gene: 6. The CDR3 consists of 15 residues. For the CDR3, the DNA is TGTGCCAGTAGTGTAAGCGGGGGGGCAAACAATGAGCAGTTCTTC. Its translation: CASSVSGGANNEQFF.

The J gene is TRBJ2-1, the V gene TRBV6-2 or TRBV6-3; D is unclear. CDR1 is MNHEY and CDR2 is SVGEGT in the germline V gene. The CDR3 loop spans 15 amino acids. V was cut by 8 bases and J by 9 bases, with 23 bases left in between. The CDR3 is CASDYFSSAYGEQFF. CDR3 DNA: TGTGCCAGCGATTATTTCTCCTCAGCTTACGGTGAGCAGTTCTTC.

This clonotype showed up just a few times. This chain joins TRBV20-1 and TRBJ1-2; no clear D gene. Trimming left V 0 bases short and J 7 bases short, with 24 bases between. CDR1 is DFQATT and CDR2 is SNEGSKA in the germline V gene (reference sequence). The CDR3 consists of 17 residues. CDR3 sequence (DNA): TGCAGTGCTAGAGATCTAGGACCAAGCCAAAGCCAAAGTGGCTACACCTTC. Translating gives CSARDLGPSQSQSGYTF.

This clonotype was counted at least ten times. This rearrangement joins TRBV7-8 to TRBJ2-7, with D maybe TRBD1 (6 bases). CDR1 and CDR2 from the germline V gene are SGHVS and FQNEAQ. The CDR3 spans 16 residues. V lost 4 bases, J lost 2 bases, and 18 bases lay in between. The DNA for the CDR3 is TGTGCCAGCAGCTCCACCCCCGGGACAAGAACCTACGAGCAGTACTTC. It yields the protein CASSSTPGTRTYEQYF.

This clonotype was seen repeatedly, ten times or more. CDR3 protein: CAISDSFRNTEAFF. The DNA for the CDR3 is TGTGCCATCAGTGACTCTTTCCGGAACACTGAAGCTTTCTTT. The chain joins TRBV10-3 to TRBJ1-1; D uncertain. V was clipped by 3 bases and J by 1 base, with 9 bases between them. This CDR3 region has 14 residues. The germline V gene encodes CDR1 ENHRY and CDR2 SYGVKD.

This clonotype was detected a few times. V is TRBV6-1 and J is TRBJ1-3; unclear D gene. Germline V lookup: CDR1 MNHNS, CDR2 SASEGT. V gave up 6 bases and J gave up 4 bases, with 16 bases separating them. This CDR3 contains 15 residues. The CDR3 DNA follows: TGTGCCAGCAGCCTACAAACGGCGGGAGGAAACACCATATATTTT. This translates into CASSLQTAGGNTIYF.

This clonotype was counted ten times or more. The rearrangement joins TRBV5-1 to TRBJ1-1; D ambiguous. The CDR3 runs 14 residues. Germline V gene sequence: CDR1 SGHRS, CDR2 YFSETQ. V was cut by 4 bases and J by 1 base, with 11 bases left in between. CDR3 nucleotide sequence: TGCGCCAGCAGCCCTTCAATGGCGAACACTGAAGCTTTCTTT. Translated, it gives CASSPSMANTEAFF.

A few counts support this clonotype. Written as DNA, the CDR3 is TGCAGTGCCCTTTACGGGAACACCGGGGAGCTGTTTTTT. Its translation: CSALYGNTGELFF. The chain couples TRBV20-1 to TRBJ2-2, with D unresolved. The ends were cut back, 6 bases at V and 1 base at J, with 9 bases in the middle. Germline V CDR1 and CDR2: DFQATT, SNEGSKA (reference sequence). The CDR3 has 13 amino acids.

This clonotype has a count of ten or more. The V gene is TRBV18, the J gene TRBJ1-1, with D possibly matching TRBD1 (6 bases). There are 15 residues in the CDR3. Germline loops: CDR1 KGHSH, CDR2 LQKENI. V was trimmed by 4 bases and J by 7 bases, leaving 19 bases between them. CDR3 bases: TGTGCCAGCTCACTATCAAAAGGTGGGGGCTATGAAGCTTTCTTT. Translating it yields CASSLSKGGGYEAFF.

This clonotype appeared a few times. In DNA, the CDR3 is TGTGCCAGCAGTTTAGGCGGAGGGAAAGAGACCCAGTACTTC. The encoded protein is CASSLGGGKETQYF. The V call is TRBV28, the J call TRBJ2-5; a possible D gene is TRBD2 (6 bases). This CDR3 has 14 amino acids. CDR1 is MDHEN and CDR2 is SYDVKM in the germline V gene. Deletions cut 2 bases from V and 3 bases from J, with 10 bases between. The whole variable domain, remainder taken from reference TRBV28 and TRBJ2-5, is DVKVTQSSRYLVKRTGEKVFLECVQDMDHENMFWYRQDPGLGLRLIYFSYDVKMKEKGDIPEGYSVSREKKERFSLILESASTNQTSMYLCASSLGGGKETQYFGPGTRLLVL.

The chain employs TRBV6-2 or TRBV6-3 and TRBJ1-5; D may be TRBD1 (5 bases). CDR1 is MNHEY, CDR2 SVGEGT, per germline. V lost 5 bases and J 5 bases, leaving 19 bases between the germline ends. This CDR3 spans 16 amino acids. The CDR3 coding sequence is TGTGCCAGCAGTGAAGCGGGGGGGGGGTCCCATCAGCCCCAGCATTTT. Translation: CASSEAGGGSHQPQHF.

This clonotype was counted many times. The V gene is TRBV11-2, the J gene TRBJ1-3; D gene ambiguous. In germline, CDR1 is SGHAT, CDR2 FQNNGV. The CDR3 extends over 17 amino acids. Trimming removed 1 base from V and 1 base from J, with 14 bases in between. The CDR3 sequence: CASSLGLPGESGNTIYF. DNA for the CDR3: TGTGCCAGCAGCTTAGGTCTCCCGGGAGAATCTGGAAACACCATATATTTT.

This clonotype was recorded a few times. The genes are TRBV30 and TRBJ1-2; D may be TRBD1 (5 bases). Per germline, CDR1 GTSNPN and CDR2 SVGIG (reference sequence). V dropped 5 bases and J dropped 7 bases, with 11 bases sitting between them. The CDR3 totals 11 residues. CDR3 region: CAWQGGAGYTF. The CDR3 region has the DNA TGTGCCTGGCAGGGTGGGGCTGGCTACACCTTC.

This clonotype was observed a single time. The CDR3, as DNA: TGTGCCAGCAGTCTATTCGTTGGGGTGGGAGGCTACACCTTC. It codes for CASSLFVGVGGYTF. The V call is TRBV12-3 or TRBV12-4, the J call TRBJ1-2; the D is unclear. Between the trimmed V and J ends, which lost 5 bases and 8 bases, there was a span of 18 bases. The CDR3 spans 14 residues.

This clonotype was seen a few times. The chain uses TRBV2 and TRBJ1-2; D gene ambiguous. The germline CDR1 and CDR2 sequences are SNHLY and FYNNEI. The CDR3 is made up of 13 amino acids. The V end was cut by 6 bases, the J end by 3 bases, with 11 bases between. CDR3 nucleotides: TGTGCCAGCAGCCGTCCCGACTACTATGGCTACACCTTC. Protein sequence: CASSRPDYYGYTF.

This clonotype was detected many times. CDR3 amino acids: CASSQGTEIYGYTF. The CDR3, as DNA: TGTGCCAGCTCACAAGGGACAGAAATTTATGGCTACACCTTC. The chain couples TRBV18 to TRBJ1-2; 7 nucleotides agree with TRBD1. The CDR3 is 14 residues long. V was clipped by 4 bases and J by 5 bases; unmatched bases: 7. Germline lookup yields CDR1 KGHSH and CDR2 LQKENI.

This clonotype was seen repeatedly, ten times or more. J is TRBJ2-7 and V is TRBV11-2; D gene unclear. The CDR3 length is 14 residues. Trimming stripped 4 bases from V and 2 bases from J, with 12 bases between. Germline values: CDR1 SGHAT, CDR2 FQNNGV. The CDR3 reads CASSSGWSAYEQYF. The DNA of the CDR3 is TGTGCCAGCAGCTCCGGGTGGAGCGCCTACGAGCAGTACTTC.

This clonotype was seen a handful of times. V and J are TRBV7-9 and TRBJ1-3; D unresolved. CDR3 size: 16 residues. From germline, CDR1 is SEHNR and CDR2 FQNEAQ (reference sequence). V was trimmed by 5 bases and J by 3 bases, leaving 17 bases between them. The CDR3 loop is CASSPQPRQLGNTIYF. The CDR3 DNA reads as TGTGCCAGCAGCCCCCAGCCTCGGCAACTTGGAAACACCATATATTTT. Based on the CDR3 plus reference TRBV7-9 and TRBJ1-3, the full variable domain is DTGVSQNPRHKITKRGQNVTFRCDPISEHNRLYWYRQTLGQGPEFLTYFQNEAQLEKSRLLSDRFSAERPKGSFSTLEIQRTEQGDSAMYLCASSPQPRQLGNTIYFGEGSWLTVV.

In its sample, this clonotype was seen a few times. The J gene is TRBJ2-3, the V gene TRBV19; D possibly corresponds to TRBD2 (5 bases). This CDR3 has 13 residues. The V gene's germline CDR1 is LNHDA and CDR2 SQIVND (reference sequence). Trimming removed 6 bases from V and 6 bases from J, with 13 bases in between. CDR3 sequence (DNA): TGTGCCAGTAGCCCGAGGACTGAGGATACGCAGTATTTT. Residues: CASSPRTEDTQYF.

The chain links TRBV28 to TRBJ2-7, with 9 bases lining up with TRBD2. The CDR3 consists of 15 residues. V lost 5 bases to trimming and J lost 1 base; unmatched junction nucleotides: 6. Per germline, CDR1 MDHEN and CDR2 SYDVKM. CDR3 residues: CASSLPTSGSYEQYF. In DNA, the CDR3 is TGTGCCAGCAGTCTACCGACTAGCGGTTCCTACGAGCAGTACTTC. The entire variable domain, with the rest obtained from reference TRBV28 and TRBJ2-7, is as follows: DVKVTQSSRYLVKRTGEKVFLECVQDMDHENMFWYRQDPGLGLRLIYFSYDVKMKEKGDIPEGYSVSREKKERFSLILESASTNQTSMYLCASSLPTSGSYEQYFGPGTRLTVT.

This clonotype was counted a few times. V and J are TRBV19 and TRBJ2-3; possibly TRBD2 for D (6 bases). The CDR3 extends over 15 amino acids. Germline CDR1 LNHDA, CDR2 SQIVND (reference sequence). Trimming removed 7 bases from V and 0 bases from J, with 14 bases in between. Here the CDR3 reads CASNNGGSSTDTQYF. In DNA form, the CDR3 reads TGTGCCAGTAATAACGGAGGGTCTAGCACAGATACGCAGTATTTT. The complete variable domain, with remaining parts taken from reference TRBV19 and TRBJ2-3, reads DGGITQSPKYLFRKEGQNVTLSCEQNLNHDAMYWYRQDPGQGLRLIYYSQIVNDFQKGDIAEGYSVSREKKESFPLTVTSAQKNPTAFYLCASNNGGSSTDTQYFGPGTRLTVL.